This T cell receptor beta chain was sequenced during a study of OX40 agonist ivuxolimab in advanced cancers. V dropped 1 base and J dropped 10; count of bases not matched to a gene: 9. CDR3 length equals 15 residues. The germline gives CDR1 MGHRA, CDR2 YSYEKL. Here immunoSEQ multiplex PCR was the method, and the copy in TCRdb shows in-frame clones only, minus some. The sample includes approximately 90,000 clones, roughly 90% of them seen just once. The chain carries TRBV4-1 and TRBJ1-5, with 8 bases fitting TRBD1. This specimen was CD4+ or CD8+ T cells sorted from blood, taken in a trial of the OX40 agonist ivuxolimab. The sequence was obtained from an adult with an advanced solid tumor such as melanoma, head and neck, liver or kidney cancer. In nucleotides, the CDR3 is TGCGCCAGCAGCCAAGCCGGACAGGGTGTGAATCCCCAGCATTTT. This sequence encodes CASSQAGQGVNPQHF.